One sample yielded the 5 T cell receptor beta chains listed below, sequenced in a study of blood T cell repertoires in COVID-19. Assay used: immunoSEQ multiplex PCR; TCRdb lists only in-frame clones, some missing. This repertoire shows approximately 68,000 clones, 82% found once; its top ten account for 15% to 20%. The specimen sequenced was peripheral blood. The source of these receptors is a man aged 80 or over with active COVID-19.

V and J are TRBV2 and TRBJ2-3; TRBD2 matches at 9 bases. CDR1 and CDR2 (germline): SNHLY, FYNNEI. Losses at the gene ends were 5 bases for V and 6 bases for J; bases not matched to a gene: 6. The CDR3 extends over 14 amino acids. In DNA form, the CDR3 reads TGTGCCAGCAGTAGAGCGGGGGGAGTGGATACGCAGTATTTT. Amino acid sequence: CASSRAGGVDTQYF.

The CDR3 is CASEGSYGYTF. CDR3 bases: TGTGCCAGCGAGGGTAGCTATGGCTACACCTTC. The genes are TRBV9 and TRBJ1-2; D remains unclear. Germline-derived CDR1 and CDR2 are SGDLS and YYNGEE. The CDR3 totals 11 residues. V was shortened by 7 bases and J by 4 bases, with 8 bases between the two germline ends.

This clone is a singleton in its sample. DNA of the CDR3: TGTGCCAGCAGTCTAGATGGGACTAGCGCCTACAATGAGCAGTTCTTC. Translated, it gives CASSLDGTSAYNEQFF. The chain couples TRBV11-3 to TRBJ2-1, with TRBD2 identical over 10 bases. The CDR3 totals 16 residues. In germline, CDR1 is SGHNT, CDR2 YENEEA. J lost 2 bases, V lost 6 bases, and 7 bases had no gene match.

The V call is TRBV7-2, the J call TRBJ1-3; D remains ambiguous. Deletions cut 6 bases from V and 0 bases from J, with 9 bases between. Per germline, CDR1 SGHTA and CDR2 FQGNSA. The CDR3 contains 14 residues. CDR3 nucleotides: TGTGCCAGCAGTATCGGTAACTCTGGAAACACCATATATTTT. This gives the protein CASSIGNSGNTIYF.

The genes are TRBV20-1 and TRBJ2-5, with a weak D call TRBD2 (5 bases). Germline assignment: CDR1 DFQATT and CDR2 SNEGSKA (reference sequence). There are 11 residues in the CDR3. Trimming took 6 bases from V and 5 from J, leaving 10 bases between them. CDR3 amino acids: CSAPGSETQYF. CDR3 nucleotides: TGCAGTGCCCCGGGAAGCGAGACCCAGTACTTC.